These 22 T cell receptor beta chains originate from one sample sequenced in a study of blood T cell repertoires in COVID-19. Measured with immunoSEQ multiplex PCR; TCRdb has only the in-frame clones, and not every one. There are more than 100,000 clones in the sample; roughly 84% occur only once, and approximately 12% lies in the top ten. The sample consisted of peripheral blood. The receptors were sampled from a human donor in a cohort sampled during active COVID-19.

V is TRBV7-9 and J is TRBJ2-3, with 14 bases fitting TRBD2. With V trimmed by 1 base and J by 2 bases, 5 bases remained unmatched. Germline V CDR1 and CDR2: SEHNR, FQNEAQ (reference sequence). This CDR3 is 18 amino acids long. The DNA of the CDR3 is TGTGCCAGCAGCTTAGGGGGACTAGCGGGGGATTTCACAGATACGCAGTATTTT. Translated: CASSLGGLAGDFTDTQYF.

This chain joins TRBV30 and TRBJ2-5; D is possibly TRBD1 (6 bases). Per the germline V gene, CDR1 is GTSNPN and CDR2 is SVGIG (reference sequence). This CDR3 spans 16 amino acids. With 1 base removed from V and 1 base from J, the gap between germline ends came to 16 bases. The CDR3 is CAWSAFAGQLQETQYF. CDR3 sequence (DNA): TGTGCCTGGAGTGCTTTTGCAGGACAGCTCCAAGAGACCCAGTACTTC.

The chain employs TRBV6-4 and TRBJ2-7; weak D call: TRBD1 (6 bases). V gave up 4 bases and J gave up 8 bases, with 15 bases separating them. Germline V CDR1 and CDR2: MRHNA, SNTAGT. The CDR3 loop spans 13 amino acids. CDR3 protein: CASSVGQRGQQYF. CDR3 DNA: TGTGCCAGCAGTGTCGGACAGCGCGGGCAGCAGTACTTC.

The V gene is TRBV11-2, the J gene TRBJ2-7; TRBD2 might be the D (7 bases). This CDR3 spans 15 amino acids. Trimming removed 0 bases at V and 2 bases at J, with 11 bases between. Per the germline V gene, CDR1 is SGHAT and CDR2 is FQNNGV. The CDR3 DNA reads TGTGCCAGCAGCTTAGAGGTGGGGGGGCCCTACGAGCAGTACTTC. This codes for CASSLEVGGPYEQYF.

The CDR3 sequence: CASSQGTGGLGELFF. The DNA of the CDR3 is TGCGCCAGCAGCCAGGGGACAGGGGGCCTCGGGGAGCTGTTTTTT. The rearrangement uses TRBV4-1 and TRBJ2-2, with TRBD1 matching over 12 bases. This CDR3 is 15 amino acids long. The V segment lost 3 bases and the J segment 7 bases; nucleotides outside the gene matches: 3. Germline V lookup: CDR1 MGHRA, CDR2 YSYEKL.

This clone was detected only a few times. The chain employs TRBV24-1 and TRBJ2-1; the match to TRBD2 covers 11 bases. The CDR3 spans 17 residues. Germline CDR1 KGHDR, CDR2 SFDVKD. After removal of 4 bases from V and 8 bases from J, the junction contained 12 bases not matched to a gene. CDR3 amino acids: CATSDPYSGGGLDEQFF. CDR3 coding DNA: TGTGCCACCAGTGACCCATATAGCGGGGGGGGACTGGATGAGCAGTTCTTC.

This chain connects TRBV5-1 to TRBJ1-1; 7 nucleotides line up with TRBD1. The CDR3 has 12 amino acids. Looked up from germline, CDR1 is SGHRS and CDR2 is YFSETQ. Losses at the gene ends were 5 bases for V and 8 bases for J; bases not matched to a gene: 6. The CDR3, as DNA: TGCGCCAGCAGGGCGACAGGGAAGGAAGCTTTCTTT. It yields the protein CASRATGKEAFF.

This sequence joins TRBV30 and TRBJ2-7; 10 positions match TRBD1. This CDR3 is built from 15 residues. Germline CDR1 is GTSNPN and CDR2 is SVGIG (reference sequence). V lost 5 bases to trimming and J lost 1 base; unmatched junction nucleotides: 8. In DNA form, the CDR3 reads TGTGCCTGGGCGAGACAGGGGGCAGGGTCCTACGAGCAGTACTTC. Translated, it gives CAWARQGAGSYEQYF.

V is TRBV5-1 and J is TRBJ2-1; TRBD1 matches at 8 bases. Germline V CDR1 and CDR2: SGHRS, YFSETQ. The CDR3 contains 15 residues. Trimming took 4 bases from V and 0 from J; bases not matched to a gene: 3. In DNA, the CDR3 is TGCGCCAGCAGCCCGACAGGGGCCTCCTACAATGAGCAGTTCTTC. Its translation: CASSPTGASYNEQFF.

V gene TRBV6-2 or TRBV6-3 combines with J gene TRBJ1-5, with D maybe TRBD1 (6 bases). The CDR3 has 16 amino acids. The V and J ends lost 4 bases and 3 bases respectively, with 16 bases between them. CDR1 and CDR2 from the germline V gene are MNHEY and SVGEGT. The CDR3 loop is CASSSPQGSVNQPQHF. The CDR3 DNA reads TGTGCCAGCAGTTCCCCTCAGGGGTCGGTCAATCAGCCCCAGCATTTT.

The chain uses TRBV5-1 and TRBJ1-2; TRBD1 is a possible D gene (5 bases). V lost 4 bases and J 2 bases, leaving 9 bases between the germline ends. Germline V gives CDR1 SGHRS, CDR2 YFSETQ. The CDR3 sequence is 13 residues long. The CDR3 region has the DNA TGCGCCAGCAGCCTACAGGAGAACTATGGCTACACCTTC. It is translated as CASSLQENYGYTF.

Only one count was recorded for this clone. The genes are TRBV29-1 and TRBJ2-5, with 7 bases lining up with TRBD1. The germline V gene encodes CDR1 SQVTM and CDR2 ANQGSEA. Trimming at V came to 5 bases and at J to 4 bases, leaving 10 bases not matched to a gene. The CDR3 spans 14 residues. The CDR3 DNA follows: TGCAGCGTTAGAGACAGGGTCAGGGTAGAGACCCAGTACTTC. Translating gives CSVRDRVRVETQYF.

The V gene is TRBV3-1 (or the pseudogene TRBV3-2), the J gene TRBJ2-3; 11 nucleotides match TRBD2. Germline V lookup: CDR1 LGHDT, CDR2 YNNKEL (reference sequence). The CDR3 is 15 residues long. The trim removed 4 bases at V and 4 bases at J, leaving 4 bases unmatched. The CDR3 is CASSPTSGAADTQYF. CDR3 nucleotides: TGTGCCAGCAGCCCGACTAGCGGGGCAGCAGATACGCAGTATTTT.

This clone was counted only a few times. This rearrangement joins TRBV4-1 to TRBJ1-5; TRBD1 might be the D (5 bases). Trimming cost V 1 base and J 2 bases, with 12 bases left between them. The V gene's germline CDR1 is MGHRA and CDR2 YSYEKL. The CDR3 is 16 residues long. The CDR3 region is CASSQAESQGNQPQHF. The CDR3 DNA sequence: TGCGCCAGCAGCCAAGCAGAGTCACAGGGCAATCAGCCCCAGCATTTT.

This clone has just a few counts. The genes are TRBV7-2 and TRBJ1-6; tentative D call: TRBD1 (6 bases). CDR3 size: 14 residues. The ends were cut back, 1 base at V and 9 bases at J, with 10 bases in the middle. Germline loops: CDR1 SGHTA, CDR2 FQGNSA. The CDR3 sequence: CASSLGGGASPLHF. The CDR3, as DNA: TGTGCCAGCAGCTTAGGCGGGGGGGCTTCACCCCTCCACTTT.

This clone was recorded a few times. This chain links TRBV14 with TRBJ2-1; the match to TRBD2 covers 8 bases. Looked up from germline, CDR1 is SGHDN and CDR2 is FVKESK. The CDR3 length is 16 residues. With V trimmed by 3 bases and J by 9 bases, 13 bases remained unmatched. The CDR3 sequence: CASSHLLPWAGGEQFF. In DNA form, the CDR3 reads TGTGCCAGCAGCCACCTCCTCCCCTGGGCGGGGGGTGAGCAGTTCTTC.

This clone appeared once. The chain employs TRBV4-2 and TRBJ2-5; 14 nucleotides align to TRBD2. CDR1 is LGHNA, CDR2 YNFKEQ, per germline. CDR3 length: 16 amino acids. V lost 4 bases, J lost 4 bases, and 5 bases stayed unmatched. The CDR3 reads CASSPTSGGVVETQYF. CDR3 in DNA: TGTGCCAGCAGCCCGACTAGCGGGGGGGTAGTAGAGACCCAGTACTTC.

V gene TRBV6-1 combines with J gene TRBJ1-1, with 10 bases identical to TRBD1. Germline V gene sequence: CDR1 MNHNS, CDR2 SASEGT. Germline trimming cut 3 bases from V and 3 bases from J; bases unmatched to any gene: 1. This CDR3 has 14 amino acids. CDR3 DNA sequence: TGTGCCAGCAGTGAGGACAGGGGGGACACTGAAGCTTTCTTT. Protein product: CASSEDRGDTEAFF.

The chain couples TRBV30 to TRBJ1-2; D is undetermined. Germline CDR1 is GTSNPN and CDR2 is SVGIG (reference sequence). Deletions cut 4 bases from V and 6 bases from J, with 18 bases between. CDR3 length: 14 amino acids. The CDR3 loop is CAWNDGPLSHGYTF. Here the CDR3 DNA reads TGTGCCTGGAATGACGGTCCCCTTAGCCATGGCTACACCTTC.

The V and J genes are TRBV4-1 and TRBJ1-4; D is undetermined. V dropped 0 bases and J dropped 3 bases, with 11 bases sitting between them. Germline V gene lookup returns CDR1 MGHRA and CDR2 YSYEKL. The CDR3 contains 16 residues. CDR3 sequence: CASSQDPGTSNEKLFF. The CDR3 nucleotides are TGCGCCAGCAGCCAAGACCCGGGAACCTCTAATGAAAAACTGTTTTTT.

As DNA, the CDR3 is TGTGCCAGCTCACTCGACAGGGGGACAACCTACGAGCAGTACTTC. Amino acid sequence: CASSLDRGTTYEQYF. The chain employs TRBV18 and TRBJ2-7; 9 nucleotides agree with TRBD1. V shed 4 bases and J 2 bases; nucleotides not matched to a gene: 6. The CDR3 extends over 15 amino acids. Germline CDR1 and CDR2: KGHSH and LQKENI.

This clone showed up just a few times. The chain joins TRBV2 to TRBJ1-1; no clear D. Germline assignment: CDR1 SNHLY and CDR2 FYNNEI. Trimming left V 5 bases short and J 0 bases short, with 10 bases between. This CDR3 has 14 residues. CDR3 bases: TGTGCCAGCAGTATTAGCGGCATGAACACTGAAGCTTTCTTT. It encodes CASSISGMNTEAFF.